The rows below give T cell receptor beta chains drawn from one sample of a study of blood T cell repertoires in COVID-19. Produced via immunoSEQ multiplex PCR; TCRdb's table is partial and in-frame only. The sample carries 120,000 to 150,000 clones, roughly nine tenths recorded once. Input material: peripheral blood. The receptors shown here come from a young man with COVID-19, enrolled during active disease. CDR3s include the opening cysteine and the closing phenylalanine or tryptophan. The D gene is left open where the match is weak. Some rows mark clone size as missing; the rest say once, few, many or name a class of expanded clone.

V: TRBV5-6; D: NA; J: TRBJ1-2; size: NA; length: 11; CDR3: CASSLVNGYTF; DNA: TGTGCCAGCAGCTTGGTCAATGGCTACACCTTC
V: TRBV4-3; D: NA; J: TRBJ1-2; size: NA; length: 14; CDR3: CASSQEGDYYGYTF; DNA: TGCGCCAGCAGCCAAGAGGGAGATTACTATGGCTACACCTTC
V: TRBV13; D: TRBD2; J: TRBJ2-7; size: NA; length: 15; CDR3: CASSLGVAGNYEQYF; DNA: TGTGCCAGCAGCTTAGGGGTAGCGGGCAACTACGAGCAGTACTTC
V: TRBV28; D: NA; J: TRBJ2-1; size: once; length: 12; CDR3: CASNLGPEQQFF; DNA: TGTGCCAGCAATCTCGGCCCGGAGCAGCAGTTCTTC
V: TRBV19; D: NA; J: TRBJ2-1; size: NA; length: 15; CDR3: CASSIEGASYNEQFF; DNA: TGTGCCAGTAGTATAGAGGGGGCCTCCTACAATGAGCAGTTCTTC
V: TRBV13; D: TRBD2; J: TRBJ2-1; size: NA; length: 14; CDR3: CASSSGLARDEQFF; DNA: TGTGCCAGCAGCTCCGGACTAGCTAGGGATGAGCAGTTCTTC
V: TRBV9; D: NA; J: TRBJ2-1; size: NA; length: 16; CDR3: CASSPQGGLFGNEQFF; DNA: TGTGCCAGCAGCCCCCAGGGGGGCTTATTTGGAAATGAGCAGTTCTTC
V: TRBV7-9; D: NA; J: TRBJ1-6; size: few; length: 15; CDR3: CASSLSNRGNSPLHF; DNA: TGTGCCAGCAGCTTATCGAATAGAGGAAATTCACCCCTCCACTTT
V: TRBV5-1; D: TRBD2; J: TRBJ2-2; size: NA; length: 16; CDR3: CASSLASGSNTGELFF; DNA: TGCGCCAGCTCCCTTGCTAGCGGGTCGAACACCGGGGAGCTGTTTTTT
V: TRBV28; D: TRBD1; J: TRBJ1-1; size: NA; length: 15; CDR3: CASSPLDRPNTEAFF; DNA: TGTGCCAGCAGTCCCCTGGACAGGCCGAACACTGAAGCTTTCTTT
V: TRBV27; D: NA; J: TRBJ2-7; size: NA; length: 12; CDR3: CASRFSSYEQYF; DNA: TGTGCCAGCAGGTTTAGCTCCTACGAGCAGTACTTC
V: TRBV5-5; D: NA; J: TRBJ1-5; size: NA; length: 18; CDR3: CASSLEGSGSYSNQPQHF; DNA: TGTGCCAGCAGCTTGGAGGGCAGCGGGAGTTATAGCAATCAGCCCCAGCATTTT
V: TRBV5-6; D: NA; J: TRBJ1-2; size: NA; length: 14; CDR3: CASSLVQVGYGYTF; DNA: TGTGCCAGCAGCTTAGTTCAGGTCGGCTATGGCTACACCTTC
V: TRBV4-3; D: NA; J: TRBJ2-1; size: NA; length: 15; CDR3: CASSQELSSYNEQFF; DNA: TGCGCCAGCAGCCAAGAGCTGAGCTCCTACAATGAGCAGTTCTTC
V: TRBV30; D: TRBD2; J: TRBJ2-5; size: NA; length: 14; CDR3: CAWTLAGGGETQYF; DNA: TGTGCCTGGACGCTAGCGGGAGGCGGAGAGACCCAGTACTTC
V: TRBV29-1; D: NA; J: TRBJ2-2; size: NA; length: 15; CDR3: CSVPHQGLYTGELFF; DNA: TGCAGCGTGCCTCACCAGGGGCTATACACCGGGGAGCTGTTTTTT
V: TRBV19; D: NA; J: TRBJ1-4; size: NA; length: 15; CDR3: CASSSASETNEKLLF; DNA: TGTGCCAGTAGCTCCGCGAGCGAAACTAATGAAAAACTGCTTTTT
V: TRBV4-2; D: TRBD2; J: TRBJ2-3; size: NA; length: 16; CDR3: CASSPTSGSGTDTQYF; DNA: TGTGCCAGCAGCCCGACTAGCGGGAGTGGCACAGATACGCAGTATTTT
V: TRBV9; D: NA; J: TRBJ2-2; size: NA; length: 15; CDR3: CASSADRYDTGELFF; DNA: TGTGCCAGCAGCGCCGACAGGTACGACACCGGGGAGCTGTTTTTT
V: TRBV6-2/TRBV6-3; D: TRBD2; J: TRBJ2-3; size: NA; length: 15; CDR3: CASSYGLAGTDTQYF; DNA: TGTGCCAGCAGTTACGGGCTAGCGGGCACAGATACGCAGTATTTT
V: TRBV18; D: TRBD2; J: TRBJ2-1; size: NA; length: 17; CDR3: CASSPWTSGNSYNEQFF; DNA: TGTGCCAGCTCACCCTGGACTAGCGGGAACTCCTACAATGAGCAGTTCTTC
V: TRBV28; D: NA; J: TRBJ1-4; size: NA; length: 14; CDR3: CASSLITGWEKLFF; DNA: TGTGCCAGCAGTTTAATTACAGGGTGGGAAAAACTGTTTTTT
V: TRBV5-4; D: NA; J: TRBJ2-3; size: NA; length: 14; CDR3: CASSLDQYTDTQYF; DNA: TGTGCCAGCAGCTTGGACCAGTACACAGATACGCAGTATTTT
V: TRBV28; D: NA; J: TRBJ1-1; size: once; length: 15; CDR3: CASSSPHELNTEAFF; DNA: TGTGCCAGCAGTTCCCCCCACGAGCTGAACACTGAAGCTTTCTTT
V: TRBV7-8; D: TRBD2; J: TRBJ2-1; size: NA; length: 17; CDR3: CASSSLGASGRLNEQFF; DNA: TGTGCCAGCAGCTCCCTGGGGGCTAGCGGGAGGTTGAATGAGCAGTTCTTC
V: TRBV5-8; D: TRBD1; J: TRBJ2-7; size: NA; length: 12; CDR3: CASGTTGVEQYF; DNA: TGTGCCAGCGGTACGACAGGGGTCGAGCAGTACTTC
V: TRBV5-6; D: TRBD1; J: TRBJ1-1; size: NA; length: 17; CDR3: CASSLGGDRDSGTEAFF; DNA: TGTGCCAGCAGCTTGGGGGGAGACAGGGATTCGGGCACTGAAGCTTTCTTT
V: TRBV11-1; D: TRBD2; J: TRBJ2-1; size: NA; length: 15; CDR3: CASSLGASGSNEQFF; DNA: TGTGCCAGCAGCTTAGGGGCTAGCGGGAGTAATGAGCAGTTCTTC
V: TRBV10-3; D: NA; J: TRBJ2-7; size: NA; length: 14; CDR3: CAISAWTRPYEQYF; DNA: TGTGCCATCAGTGCATGGACAAGACCCTACGAGCAGTACTTC
V: TRBV28; D: NA; J: TRBJ1-5; size: NA; length: 19; CDR3: CASSDPGLGVDGLGKPQHF; DNA: TGTGCCAGCAGCGACCCAGGCCTCGGGGTAGACGGGTTGGGAAAGCCCCAGCATTTT
V: TRBV27; D: NA; J: TRBJ1-1; size: NA; length: 13; CDR3: CASSIQGNTEAFF; DNA: TGTGCCAGCAGCATACAGGGGAACACTGAAGCTTTCTTT
V: TRBV10-2; D: TRBD2; J: TRBJ2-7; size: NA; length: 12; CDR3: CATGTSPHEQYF; DNA: TGCGCCACAGGGACTAGTCCGCACGAGCAGTACTTC
V: TRBV4-3; D: NA; J: TRBJ2-7; size: once; length: 17; CDR3: CASSQETGTTKDYEQYF; DNA: TGCGCCAGCAGCCAAGAAACAGGCACAACTAAAGACTACGAGCAGTACTTC
V: TRBV6-4; D: NA; J: TRBJ2-1; size: NA; length: 14; CDR3: CASSVGVGDNEQFF; DNA: TGTGCCAGCAGTGTCGGGGTTGGGGACAATGAGCAGTTCTTC
V: TRBV19; D: NA; J: TRBJ1-3; size: NA; length: 16; CDR3: CASFSTATVKGNTIYF; DNA: TGTGCCAGTTTCTCCACCGCGACAGTAAAAGGAAACACCATATATTTT
V: TRBV3-1/TRBV3-2; D: TRBD2; J: TRBJ2-3; size: once; length: 16; CDR3: CASSQGLAGGSDTQYF; DNA: TGTGCCAGCAGCCAAGGACTAGCGGGAGGTTCAGATACGCAGTATTTT
V: TRBV18; D: NA; J: TRBJ1-5; size: NA; length: 14; CDR3: CASSSGGRGQPQHF; DNA: TGTGCCAGCTCATCGGGCGGGAGGGGTCAGCCCCAGCATTTT
V: TRBV28; D: NA; J: TRBJ2-7; size: NA; length: 11; CDR3: CASSLGVEQYF; DNA: TGTGCCAGCAGTTTGGGAGTCGAGCAGTACTTC
V: TRBV19; D: NA; J: TRBJ2-2; size: NA; length: 16; CDR3: CASLRRDTANTGELFF; DNA: TGTGCCAGTTTACGACGGGACACCGCCAACACCGGGGAGCTGTTTTTT
V: TRBV19; D: TRBD2; J: TRBJ2-5; size: NA; length: 14; CDR3: CASGTSGSLETQYF; DNA: TGTGCCAGCGGGACTAGCGGGAGTTTGGAGACCCAGTACTTC
V: TRBV4-3; D: NA; J: TRBJ1-6; size: NA; length: 13; CDR3: CASSQDGNSPLHF; DNA: TGCGCCAGCAGCCAAGACGGGAATTCACCCCTCCACTTT
V: TRBV7-9; D: TRBD2; J: TRBJ2-7; size: NA; length: 15; CDR3: CASRDSGRGSYEQYF; DNA: TGTGCCAGCAGAGATAGCGGGAGGGGATCCTACGAGCAGTACTTC
V: TRBV5-4; D: NA; J: TRBJ1-1; size: NA; length: 15; CDR3: CASSLSRVGNTEAFF; DNA: TGTGCCAGCAGCTTATCGAGGGTGGGGAACACTGAAGCTTTCTTT
V: TRBV18; D: TRBD1; J: TRBJ2-1; size: NA; length: 12; CDR3: CASSTRTGEQFF; DNA: TGTGCCAGCTCAACCCGGACAGGGGAGCAGTTCTTC
V: TRBV3-1/TRBV3-2; D: NA; J: TRBJ1-2; size: NA; length: 15; CDR3: CASSQDLVSLRGYTF; DNA: TGTGCCAGCAGCCAAGATCTTGTATCACTTCGTGGCTACACCTTC
V: TRBV2; D: NA; J: TRBJ1-3; size: once; length: 16; CDR3: CASSATVGRYGNTIYF; DNA: TGTGCCAGCAGTGCGACAGTGGGAAGGTACGGAAACACCATATATTTT
V: TRBV19; D: TRBD1; J: TRBJ1-1; size: few; length: 16; CDR3: CASSIIGRGTNTEAFF; DNA: TGTGCCAGTAGTATAATCGGCAGGGGGACGAACACTGAAGCTTTCTTT
V: TRBV28; D: TRBD1; J: TRBJ1-2; size: NA; length: 17; CDR3: CASSLPQRDRSDYGYTF; DNA: TGTGCCAGCAGTTTACCCCAACGGGACAGGAGTGACTATGGCTACACCTTC
V: TRBV30; D: NA; J: TRBJ1-4; size: NA; length: 13; CDR3: CACLGEADEKLLF; DNA: TGTGCCTGCCTCGGGGAGGCGGATGAAAAACTGCTTTTT
V: TRBV6-4; D: TRBD2; J: TRBJ2-1; size: NA; length: 13; CDR3: CASSAAGGNEQFF; DNA: TGTGCCAGCAGTGCAGCGGGAGGCAATGAGCAGTTCTTC
V: TRBV9; D: NA; J: TRBJ2-1; size: NA; length: 14; CDR3: CASSPPPGNNEQFF; DNA: TGTGCCAGCAGCCCCCCCCCAGGGAACAATGAGCAGTTCTTC
V: TRBV3-1/TRBV3-2; D: TRBD2; J: TRBJ2-2; size: NA; length: 19; CDR3: CASSQGPIAGFANTGELFF; DNA: TGTGCCAGCAGCCAAGGTCCAATAGCGGGGTTCGCGAACACCGGGGAGCTGTTTTTT
V: TRBV7-6; D: TRBD1; J: TRBJ2-2; size: once; length: 13; CDR3: CASSNTGAGELFF; DNA: TGTGCCAGCAGCAATACAGGGGCCGGGGAGCTGTTTTTT
V: TRBV5-4; D: NA; J: TRBJ2-2; size: NA; length: 19; CDR3: CASSLAAGVPFANTGELFF; DNA: TGTGCCAGCAGCTTGGCAGCAGGGGTTCCCTTCGCGAACACCGGGGAGCTGTTTTTT
V: TRBV30; D: NA; J: TRBJ2-2; size: NA; length: 13; CDR3: CAWSGEQTGELFF; DNA: TGTGCCTGGAGTGGCGAGCAAACCGGGGAGCTGTTTTTT
V: TRBV27; D: NA; J: TRBJ1-6; size: NA; length: 14; CDR3: CASSLGQINSPLHF; DNA: TGTGCCAGCAGTTTAGGACAGATTAATTCACCCCTCCACTTT
V: TRBV18; D: TRBD1; J: TRBJ1-2; size: NA; length: 15; CDR3: CASSPRTGGNYGYTF; DNA: TGTGCCAGCTCACCCAGGACAGGGGGCAACTATGGCTACACCTTC